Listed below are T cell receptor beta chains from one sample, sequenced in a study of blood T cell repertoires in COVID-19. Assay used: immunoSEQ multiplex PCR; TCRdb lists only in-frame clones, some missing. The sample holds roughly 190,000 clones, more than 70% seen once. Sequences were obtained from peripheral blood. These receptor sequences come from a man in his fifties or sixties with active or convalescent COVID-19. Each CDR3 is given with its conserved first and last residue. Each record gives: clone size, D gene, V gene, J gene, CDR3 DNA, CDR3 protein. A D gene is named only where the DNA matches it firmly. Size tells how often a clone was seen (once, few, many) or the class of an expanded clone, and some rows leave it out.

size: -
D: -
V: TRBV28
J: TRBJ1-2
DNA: TGTGCCAGCAGTTTATCCGGGGGGGGTATGTATGGCTACACCTTC
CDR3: CASSLSGGGMYGYTF

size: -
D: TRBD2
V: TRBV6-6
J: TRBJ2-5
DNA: TGTGCCAGCAGTGGGCTAGCGGGAGGGCCGGAGACCCAGTACTTC
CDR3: CASSGLAGGPETQYF

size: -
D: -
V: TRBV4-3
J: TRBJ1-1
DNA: TGCGCCAGCAGCCCCAAGACACAAACCAGGAACACTGAAGCTTTCTTT
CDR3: CASSPKTQTRNTEAFF

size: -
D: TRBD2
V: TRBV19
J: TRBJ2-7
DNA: TGTGCCAGCGCACCGACTAGCGGCTACGAGCAGTACTTC
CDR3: CASAPTSGYEQYF

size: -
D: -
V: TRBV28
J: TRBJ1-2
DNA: TGTGCCAGCGGGGGAGCGGACGGGGGGCGCAGGGACTATGGCTACACCTTC
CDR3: CASGGADGGRRDYGYTF

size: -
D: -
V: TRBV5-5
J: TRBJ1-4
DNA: TGTGCCAGCAGCTTACAGTCAACTAATGAAAAACTGTTTTTT
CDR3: CASSLQSTNEKLFF

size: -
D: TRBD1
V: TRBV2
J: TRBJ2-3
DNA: TGTGCCAGCAGTGCACTATTACGGGACAGGACCTCCACAGATACGCAGTATTTT
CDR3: CASSALLRDRTSTDTQYF

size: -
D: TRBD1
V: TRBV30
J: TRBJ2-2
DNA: TGTGCCTGGAGTACAGGGGCGTACACCGGGGAGCTGTTTTTT
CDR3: CAWSTGAYTGELFF

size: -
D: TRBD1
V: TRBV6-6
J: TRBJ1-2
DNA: TGTGCCAGCAGTCCCCTCGACAGGGTTGGCTACACCTTC
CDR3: CASSPLDRVGYTF

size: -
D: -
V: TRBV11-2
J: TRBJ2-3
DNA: TGTGCCAGCAGCTTATCCAGGGCGAATACGCAGTATTTT
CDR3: CASSLSRANTQYF

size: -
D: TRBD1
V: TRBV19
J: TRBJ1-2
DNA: TGTGCCAGTAGTACGCGACAGGGGGCCGTCTTCTATGGCTACACCTTC
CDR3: CASSTRQGAVFYGYTF

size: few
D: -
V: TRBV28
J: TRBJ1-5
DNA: TGTGCCAGCAGGTCGACAGGTTTTTCCAATCAGCCCCAGCATTTT
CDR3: CASRSTGFSNQPQHF

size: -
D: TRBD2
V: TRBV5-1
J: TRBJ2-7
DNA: TGCGCCAGCAGCCCGGGACTAGCGGGGGGATCATCCTACGAGCAGTACTTC
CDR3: CASSPGLAGGSSYEQYF

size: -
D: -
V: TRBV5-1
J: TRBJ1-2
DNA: TGCGCCAGCAGCTTGACCCCTTTCGGGGAAGGCTACACCTTC
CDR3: CASSLTPFGEGYTF

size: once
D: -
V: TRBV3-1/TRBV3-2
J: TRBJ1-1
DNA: TGTGCCAGCAGCCCCCAATTGAGGGAGGCGGCTTTCTTT
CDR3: CASSPQLREAAFF

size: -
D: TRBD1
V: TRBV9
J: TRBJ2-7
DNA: TGTGCCAGCAGCGCGGGACAGGGGTCCTCCTACGAGCAGTACTTC
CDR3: CASSAGQGSSYEQYF

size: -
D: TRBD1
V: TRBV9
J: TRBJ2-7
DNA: TGTGCCAGCAGCGCCGGATGGGGGGACAGGTTATCCTACGAGCAGTACTTC
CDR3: CASSAGWGDRLSYEQYF

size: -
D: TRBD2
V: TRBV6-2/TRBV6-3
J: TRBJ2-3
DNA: TGTGCCAGCAGTTACTCGAGAGTAGCGGGGGGGGATAAAGATACGCAGTATTTT
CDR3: CASSYSRVAGGDKDTQYF

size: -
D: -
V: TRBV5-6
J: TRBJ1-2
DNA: TGTGCCAGCATCACCAGGGGTGCCTATGGCTACACCTTC
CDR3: CASITRGAYGYTF

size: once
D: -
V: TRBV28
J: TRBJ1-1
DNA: TGTGCCTTCTCTAAGCAGGGTAGGGGCGCTGAAGCTTTCTTT
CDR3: CAFSKQGRGAEAFF

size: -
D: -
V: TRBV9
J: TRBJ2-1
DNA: TGTGCCAGTACCCCGGGACACAATTTCAATGAGCAGTTCTTC
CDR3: CASTPGHNFNEQFF

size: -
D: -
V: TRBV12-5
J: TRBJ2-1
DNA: TGTGCTAGTGGTTTGGCCCGGACACTTTACAATGAGCAGTTCTTC
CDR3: CASGLARTLYNEQFF

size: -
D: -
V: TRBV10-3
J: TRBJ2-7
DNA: TGTGCCATCAAGAGCTCCTACGAGCAGTACTTC
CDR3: CAIKSSYEQYF

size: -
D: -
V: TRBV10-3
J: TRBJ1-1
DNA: TGTGCCATCATGGGCACCCTGGCGGGTGAAGCTTTCTTT
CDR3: CAIMGTLAGEAFF

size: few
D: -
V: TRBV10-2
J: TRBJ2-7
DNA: TGCGCCAGCAAGTACGGCTACGAGCAGTACTTC
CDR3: CASKYGYEQYF

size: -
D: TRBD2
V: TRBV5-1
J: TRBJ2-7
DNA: TGCGCCAGCAGCTTAGGGGCTAGCGGTTTGGCAAGCGAGCAGTACTTC
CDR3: CASSLGASGLASEQYF

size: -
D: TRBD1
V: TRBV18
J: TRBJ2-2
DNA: TGTGCCAGCTCACCCCCGGACAGGCTAAGCACCGGGGAGCTGTTTTTT
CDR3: CASSPPDRLSTGELFF

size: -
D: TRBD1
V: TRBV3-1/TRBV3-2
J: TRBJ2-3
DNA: TGTGCCAGCAGCGGCCGACAGGGGGAGACAGATACGCAGTATTTT
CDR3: CASSGRQGETDTQYF

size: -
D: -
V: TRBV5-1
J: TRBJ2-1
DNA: TGCGCCAGCAGCGGGGGGATCGTTAGCGGTCTAGAGCATGAGCAGTTCTTC
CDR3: CASSGGIVSGLEHEQFF

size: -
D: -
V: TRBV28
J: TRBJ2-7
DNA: TGTGCCAGCAGTTTTTCGGGATACGAGCAGTACTTC
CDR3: CASSFSGYEQYF

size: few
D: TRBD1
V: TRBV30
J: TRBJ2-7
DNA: TGTGCCTGGAGTGTAGGGGCAGGGGGCTACGAGCAGTACTTC
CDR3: CAWSVGAGGYEQYF

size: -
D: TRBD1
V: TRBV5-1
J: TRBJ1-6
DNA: TGCGCCAGCAGCCCCGGGACAGCGCGGGGACCCCTCCACTTT
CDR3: CASSPGTARGPLHF

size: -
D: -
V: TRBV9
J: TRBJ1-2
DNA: TGTGCCAGCAGCGTAGGGTTTTGGGGGGAGAGTGGCTATGGCTACACCTTC
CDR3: CASSVGFWGESGYGYTF

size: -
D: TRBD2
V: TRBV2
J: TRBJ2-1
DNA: TGTGCCAGCAGCGTCACGGGACTATCCTACAATGAGCAGTTCTTC
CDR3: CASSVTGLSYNEQFF

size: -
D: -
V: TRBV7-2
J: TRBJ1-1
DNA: TGTGCCAGCACGGCAGGTGGGAGATGGACTGAAGCTTTCTTT
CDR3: CASTAGGRWTEAFF

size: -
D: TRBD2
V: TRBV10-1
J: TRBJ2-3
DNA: TGCGCCAGCAGTGCGGGGGGATTTAGCACAGATACGCAGTATTTT
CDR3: CASSAGGFSTDTQYF

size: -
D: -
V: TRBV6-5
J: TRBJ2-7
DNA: TGTGCCAGCAGGCAAATCCGGGACATCTCCTACGAGCAGTACTTC
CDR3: CASRQIRDISYEQYF

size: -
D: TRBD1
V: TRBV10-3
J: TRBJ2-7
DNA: TGTGCCATCAGTTCCACGGACAGGGCCGCGTACGAGCAGTACTTC
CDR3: CAISSTDRAAYEQYF

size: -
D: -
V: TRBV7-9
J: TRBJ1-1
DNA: TGTGCCAGCAGCTTCCAGGGTTCCGACACTGAAGCTTTCTTT
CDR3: CASSFQGSDTEAFF

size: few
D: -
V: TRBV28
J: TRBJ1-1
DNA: TGTGCCAGCAGTTTATCAGGGTCAAACACTGAAGCTTTCTTT
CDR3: CASSLSGSNTEAFF

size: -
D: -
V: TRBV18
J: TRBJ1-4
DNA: TGTGCCAGCTCACCACCGAGCGGGGGTGGAGAAAAACTGTTTTTT
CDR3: CASSPPSGGGEKLFF

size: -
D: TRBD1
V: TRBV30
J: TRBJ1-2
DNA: TGTGCCTGGAGACTGGAAGGGGGCGGAAACTATGGCTACACCTTC
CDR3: CAWRLEGGGNYGYTF

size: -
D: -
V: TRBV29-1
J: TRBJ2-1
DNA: TGCAGCGTGCGGGACAGTTCCTACAATGAGCAGTTCTTC
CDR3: CSVRDSSYNEQFF

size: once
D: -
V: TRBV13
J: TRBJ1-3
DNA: TGTGCCAGCAGCTTAGGCCCAGGGGTTCACGGAAACACCATATATTTT
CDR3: CASSLGPGVHGNTIYF

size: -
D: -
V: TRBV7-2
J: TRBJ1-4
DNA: TGTGCCAGCAGCTTATACAGGGAAGCGCTGCTGTTTTTT
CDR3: CASSLYREALLFF

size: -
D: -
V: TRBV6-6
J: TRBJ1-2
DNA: TGTGCCAGCAGTACCCCCATGACAGGCTTGGGCTACACCTTC
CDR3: CASSTPMTGLGYTF

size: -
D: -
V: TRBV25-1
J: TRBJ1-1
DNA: TGTGCCAGCGCCCCCCTGGGAGGGCTGAACACTGAAGCTTTCTTT
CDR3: CASAPLGGLNTEAFF

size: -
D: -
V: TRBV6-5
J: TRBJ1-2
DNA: TGTGCCAGCAGTTACCGGGACACCTACTATGGCTACACCTTC
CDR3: CASSYRDTYYGYTF

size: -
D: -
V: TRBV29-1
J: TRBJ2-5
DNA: TGCAGCGTAAGACAGTTGGAAGAGACCCAGTACTTC
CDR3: CSVRQLEETQYF

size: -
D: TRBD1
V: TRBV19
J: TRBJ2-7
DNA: TGTGCCAGTAGTTGGGACAGGGGCTACGAGCAGTACTTC
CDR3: CASSWDRGYEQYF

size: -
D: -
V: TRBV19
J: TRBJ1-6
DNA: TGTGCCAGTATGCGGCAGGGTACTTCACCCCTCCACTTT
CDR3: CASMRQGTSPLHF

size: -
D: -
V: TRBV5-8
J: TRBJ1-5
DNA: TGTGCCAGCAGCGTGTCGGGCAATCAGCCCCAGCATTTT
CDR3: CASSVSGNQPQHF

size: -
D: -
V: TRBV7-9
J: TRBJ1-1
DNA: TGTGCCAGCAGCCCACAGCAGGGGAACACTGAAGCTTTCTTT
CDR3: CASSPQQGNTEAFF

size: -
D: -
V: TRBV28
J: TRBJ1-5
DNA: TGTGCCAGCACCCGGGGACTGAGGCAGCCCCAGCATTTT
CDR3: CASTRGLRQPQHF

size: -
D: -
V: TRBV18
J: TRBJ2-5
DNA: TGTGCCAGTTCCCTGGCGGGGTCCCGCCAAGAGACCCAGTACTTC
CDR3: CASSLAGSRQETQYF

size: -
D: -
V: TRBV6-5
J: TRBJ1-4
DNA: TGTGCCAGCAGTACCGTAGGGTCAGGGGCCGAAAAACTGTTTTTT
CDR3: CASSTVGSGAEKLFF

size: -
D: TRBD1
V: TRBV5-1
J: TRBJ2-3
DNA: TGCGCCAGCAGCTCCGGGACAGGGGGCGCAGATACGCAGTATTTT
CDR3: CASSSGTGGADTQYF

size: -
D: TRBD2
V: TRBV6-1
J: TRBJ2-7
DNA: TGTGCCAGCAGTGAAGGCTACGGGGGACTAGCGGGAGCAGGTGAGCAGTACTTC
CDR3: CASSEGYGGLAGAGEQYF

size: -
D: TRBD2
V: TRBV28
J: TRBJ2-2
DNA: TGTGCCAGCAGTCTTACCGGGACTAGCGGCGGGGAGCTGTTTTTT
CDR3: CASSLTGTSGGELFF

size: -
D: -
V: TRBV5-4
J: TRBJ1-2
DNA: TGTGCCAGCAGCGTCGGATTCGGGGGGAAGAATGGCTACACCTTC
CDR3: CASSVGFGGKNGYTF